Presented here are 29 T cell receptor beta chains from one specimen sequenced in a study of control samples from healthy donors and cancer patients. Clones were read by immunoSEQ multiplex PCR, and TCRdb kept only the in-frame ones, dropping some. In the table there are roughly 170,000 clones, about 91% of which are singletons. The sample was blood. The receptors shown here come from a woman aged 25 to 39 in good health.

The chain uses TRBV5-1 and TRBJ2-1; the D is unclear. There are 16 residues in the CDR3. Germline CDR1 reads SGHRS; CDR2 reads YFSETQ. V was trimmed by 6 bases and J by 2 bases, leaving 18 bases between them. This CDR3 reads CASNPEPSLAYNEQFF. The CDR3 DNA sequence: TGCGCCAGCAACCCCGAGCCCTCTCTTGCCTACAATGAGCAGTTCTTC.

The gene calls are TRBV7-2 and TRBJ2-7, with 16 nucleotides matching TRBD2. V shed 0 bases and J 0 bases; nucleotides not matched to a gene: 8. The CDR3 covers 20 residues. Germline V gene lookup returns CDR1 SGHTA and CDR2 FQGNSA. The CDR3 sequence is CASSLAPGTSGGVYSYEQYV. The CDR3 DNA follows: TGTGCCAGCAGCTTAGCCCCGGGGACTAGCGGGGGGGTTTACTCCTACGAGCAGTACGTC.

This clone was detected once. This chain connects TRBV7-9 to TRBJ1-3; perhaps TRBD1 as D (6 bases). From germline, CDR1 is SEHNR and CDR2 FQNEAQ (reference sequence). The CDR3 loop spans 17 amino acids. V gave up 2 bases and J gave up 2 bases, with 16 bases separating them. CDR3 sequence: CASSLSIGGWTGNTIYF. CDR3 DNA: TGTGCCAGCAGCTTAAGCATTGGGGGCTGGACTGGAAACACCATATATTTT.

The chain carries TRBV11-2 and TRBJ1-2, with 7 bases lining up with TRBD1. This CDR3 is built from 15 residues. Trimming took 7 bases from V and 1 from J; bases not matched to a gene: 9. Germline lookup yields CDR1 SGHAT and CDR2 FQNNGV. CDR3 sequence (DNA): TGTGCCAGCACCCCGGGAGGGGGCTATAACTATGGCTACACCTTC. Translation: CASTPGGGYNYGYTF. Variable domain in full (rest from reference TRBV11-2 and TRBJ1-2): EAGVAQSPRYKIIEKRQSVAFWCNPISGHATLYWYQQILGQGPKLLIQFQNNGVVDDSQLPKDRFSAERLKGVDSTLKIQPAKLEDSAVYLCASTPGGGYNYGYTFGSGTRLTVV.

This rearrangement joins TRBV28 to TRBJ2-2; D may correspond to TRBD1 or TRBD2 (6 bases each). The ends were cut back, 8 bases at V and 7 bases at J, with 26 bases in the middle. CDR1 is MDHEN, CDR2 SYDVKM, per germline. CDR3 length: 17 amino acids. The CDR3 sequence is CASCPRGFGQFCGELFF. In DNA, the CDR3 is TGTGCCAGCTGCCCACGGGGGTTCGGACAGTTCTGCGGGGAGCTGTTTTTT.

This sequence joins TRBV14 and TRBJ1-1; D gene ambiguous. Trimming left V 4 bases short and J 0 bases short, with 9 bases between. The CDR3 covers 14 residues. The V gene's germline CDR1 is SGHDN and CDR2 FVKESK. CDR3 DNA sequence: TGTGCCAGCAGCCCGGCACAGATGAACACTGAAGCTTTCTTT. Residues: CASSPAQMNTEAFF.

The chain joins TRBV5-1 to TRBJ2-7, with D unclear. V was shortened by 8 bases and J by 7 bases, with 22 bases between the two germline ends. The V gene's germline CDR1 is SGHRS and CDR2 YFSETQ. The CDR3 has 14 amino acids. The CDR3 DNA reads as TGCGCCAGTACCCCGACGAGCACCCTCTTAGAGCAGTACTTC. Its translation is CASTPTSTLLEQYF.

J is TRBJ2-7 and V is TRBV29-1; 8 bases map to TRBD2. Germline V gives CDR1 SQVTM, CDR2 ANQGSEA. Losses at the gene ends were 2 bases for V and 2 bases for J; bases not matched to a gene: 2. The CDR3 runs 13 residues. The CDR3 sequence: CSVETAGAYEQYF. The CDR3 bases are TGCAGCGTTGAAACAGCGGGAGCCTACGAGCAGTACTTC.

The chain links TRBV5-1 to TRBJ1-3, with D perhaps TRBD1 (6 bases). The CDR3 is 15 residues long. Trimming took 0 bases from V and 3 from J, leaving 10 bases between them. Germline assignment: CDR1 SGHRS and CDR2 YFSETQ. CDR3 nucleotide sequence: TGCGCCAGCAGCTTGGGTCCCAGGGGTGGAAACACCATATATTTT. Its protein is CASSLGPRGGNTIYF.

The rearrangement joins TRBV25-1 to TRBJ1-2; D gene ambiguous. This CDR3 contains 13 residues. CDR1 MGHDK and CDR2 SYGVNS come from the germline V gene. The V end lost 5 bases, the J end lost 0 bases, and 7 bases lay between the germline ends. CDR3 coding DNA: TGTGCCAGCAGTTTCCAGGCTAACTATGGCTACACCTTC. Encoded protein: CASSFQANYGYTF.

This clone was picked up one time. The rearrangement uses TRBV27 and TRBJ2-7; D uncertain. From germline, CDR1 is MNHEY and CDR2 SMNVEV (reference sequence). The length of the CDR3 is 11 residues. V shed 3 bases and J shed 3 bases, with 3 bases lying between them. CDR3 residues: CASSFGYEQYV. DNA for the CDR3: TGTGCCAGCAGTTTTGGCTACGAGCAGTACGTC.

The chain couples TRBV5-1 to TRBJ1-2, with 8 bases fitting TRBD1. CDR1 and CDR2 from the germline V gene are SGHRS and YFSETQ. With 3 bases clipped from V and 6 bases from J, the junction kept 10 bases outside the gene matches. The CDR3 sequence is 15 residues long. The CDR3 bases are TGCGCCAGCAGCTGGGACCCCGGGACAGGAAATGGCTACACCTTC. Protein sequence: CASSWDPGTGNGYTF.

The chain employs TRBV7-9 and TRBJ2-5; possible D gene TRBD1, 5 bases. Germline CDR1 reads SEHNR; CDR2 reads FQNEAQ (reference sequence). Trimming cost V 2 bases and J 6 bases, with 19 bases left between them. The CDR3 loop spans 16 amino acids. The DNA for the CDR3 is TGTGCCAGCAGCTTATTGAGACAGCTGGGCCGGAAGACCCAGTACTTC. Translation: CASSLLRQLGRKTQYF.

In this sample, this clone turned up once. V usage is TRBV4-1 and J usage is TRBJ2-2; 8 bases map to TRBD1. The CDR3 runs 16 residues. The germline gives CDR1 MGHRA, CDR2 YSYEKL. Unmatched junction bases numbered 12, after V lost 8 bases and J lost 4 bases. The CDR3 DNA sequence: TGCGCCAGCCGACCGGGTGGACAGGGCGGCACCGGGGAGCTGTTTTTT. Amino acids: CASRPGGQGGTGELFF.

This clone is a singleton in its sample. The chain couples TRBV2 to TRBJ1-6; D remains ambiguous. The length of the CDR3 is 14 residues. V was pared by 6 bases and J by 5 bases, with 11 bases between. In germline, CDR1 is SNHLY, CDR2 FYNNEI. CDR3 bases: TGTGCCAGCAGACCAACAGCAGATAATTCACCCCTCCACTTT. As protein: CASRPTADNSPLHF.

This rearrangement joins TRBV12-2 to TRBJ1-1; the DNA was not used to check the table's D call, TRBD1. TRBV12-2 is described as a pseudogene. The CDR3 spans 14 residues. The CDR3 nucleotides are TGTGCAAGTCGCATAAGGGGTTGGGTCACTGAAGCTTTCTTT. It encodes CASRIRGWVTEAFF.

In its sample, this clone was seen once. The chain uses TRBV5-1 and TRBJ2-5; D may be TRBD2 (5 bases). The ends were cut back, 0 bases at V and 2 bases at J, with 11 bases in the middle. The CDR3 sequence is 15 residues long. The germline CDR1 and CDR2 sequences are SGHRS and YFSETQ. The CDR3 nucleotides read TGCGCCAGCAGCTTGGCGCGGGCAGTTCAAGAGACCCAGTACTTC. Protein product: CASSLARAVQETQYF. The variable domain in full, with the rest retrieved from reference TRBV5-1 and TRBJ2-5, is KAGVTQTPRYLIKTRGQQVTLSCSPISGHRSVSWYQQTPGQGLQFLFEYFSETQRNKGNFPGRFSGRQFSNSRSEMNVSTLELGDSALYLCASSLARAVQETQYFGPGTRLLVL.

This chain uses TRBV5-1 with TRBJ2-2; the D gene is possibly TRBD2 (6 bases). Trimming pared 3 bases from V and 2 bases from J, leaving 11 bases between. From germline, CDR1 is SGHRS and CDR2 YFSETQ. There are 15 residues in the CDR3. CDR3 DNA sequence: TGCGCCAGCAGCTGGAGGGTCGATAACACCGGGGAGCTGTTTTTT. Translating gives CASSWRVDNTGELFF.

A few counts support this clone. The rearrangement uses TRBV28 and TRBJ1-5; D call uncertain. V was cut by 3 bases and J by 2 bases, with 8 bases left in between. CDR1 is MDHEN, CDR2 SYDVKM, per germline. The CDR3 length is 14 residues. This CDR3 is CASSFGQGNQPQHF. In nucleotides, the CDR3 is TGTGCCAGCAGTTTTGGGCAAGGCAATCAGCCCCAGCATTTT.

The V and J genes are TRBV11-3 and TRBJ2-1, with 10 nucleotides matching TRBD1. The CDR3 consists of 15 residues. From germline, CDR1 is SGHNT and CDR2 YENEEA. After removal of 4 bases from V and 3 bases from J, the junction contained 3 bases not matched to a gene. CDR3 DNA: TGTGCCAGCAGCTATAGGACAGGGGGCTACAATGAGCAGTTCTTC. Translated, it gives CASSYRTGGYNEQFF. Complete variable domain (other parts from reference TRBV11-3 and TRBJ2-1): EAGVVQSPRYKIIEKKQPVAFWCNPISGHNTLYWYLQNLGQGPELLIRYENEEAVDDSQLPKDRFSAERLKGVDSTLKIQPAELGDSAVYLCASSYRTGGYNEQFFGPGTRLTVL.

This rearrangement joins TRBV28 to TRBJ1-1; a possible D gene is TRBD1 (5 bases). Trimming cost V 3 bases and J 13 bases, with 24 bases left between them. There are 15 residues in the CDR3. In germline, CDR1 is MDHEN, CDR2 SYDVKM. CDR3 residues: CASSFPQGGLEADFF. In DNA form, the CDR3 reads TGTGCCAGCAGTTTCCCCCAGGGCGGGCTGGAGGCGGATTTCTTT.

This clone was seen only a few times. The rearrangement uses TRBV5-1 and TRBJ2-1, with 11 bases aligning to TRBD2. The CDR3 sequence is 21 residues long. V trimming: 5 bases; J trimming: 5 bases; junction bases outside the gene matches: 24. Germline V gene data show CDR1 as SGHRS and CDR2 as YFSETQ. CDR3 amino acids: CASRVRGVIIAGGPVHNEQFF. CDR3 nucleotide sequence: TGCGCCAGCAGGGTGAGGGGGGTTATTATAGCGGGAGGGCCCGTCCACAATGAGCAGTTCTTC.

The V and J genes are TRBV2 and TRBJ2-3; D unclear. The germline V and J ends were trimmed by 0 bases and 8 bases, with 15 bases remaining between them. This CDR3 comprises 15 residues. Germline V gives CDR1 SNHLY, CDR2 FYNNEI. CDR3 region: CASSEAGSVQRTQYF. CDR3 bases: TGTGCCAGCAGTGAAGCAGGTTCGGTTCAGCGTACGCAGTATTTT.

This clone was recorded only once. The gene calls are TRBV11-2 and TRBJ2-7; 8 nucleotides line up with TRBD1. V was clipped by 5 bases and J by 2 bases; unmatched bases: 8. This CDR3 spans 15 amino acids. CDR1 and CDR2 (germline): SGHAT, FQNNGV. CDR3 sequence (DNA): TGTGCCAGCAGCATCACCGACAGGGGCCCCTACGAGCAGTACTTC. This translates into CASSITDRGPYEQYF.

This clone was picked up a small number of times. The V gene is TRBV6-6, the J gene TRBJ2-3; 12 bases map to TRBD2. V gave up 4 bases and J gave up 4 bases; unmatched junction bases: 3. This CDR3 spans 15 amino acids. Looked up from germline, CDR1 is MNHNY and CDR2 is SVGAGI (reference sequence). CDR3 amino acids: CASSFLAGGSDTQYF. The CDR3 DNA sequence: TGTGCCAGCAGTTTCCTAGCGGGAGGGTCAGATACGCAGTATTTT.

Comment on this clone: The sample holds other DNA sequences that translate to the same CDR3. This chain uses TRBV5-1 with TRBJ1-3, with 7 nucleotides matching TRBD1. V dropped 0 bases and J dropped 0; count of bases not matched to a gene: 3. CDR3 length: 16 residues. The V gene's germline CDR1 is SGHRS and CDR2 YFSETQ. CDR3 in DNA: TGCGCCAGCAGCTTGGCTGGGACAGCCTCTGGAAACACCATATATTTT. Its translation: CASSLAGTASGNTIYF.

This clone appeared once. The CDR3 spells CASSQGLAGALYEQYF. Here the CDR3 DNA reads TGTGCCAGCAGCCAGGGACTAGCGGGGGCTCTCTACGAGCAGTACTTC. V gene TRBV7-6 combines with J gene TRBJ2-7; 14 bases are shared with TRBD2. Germline trimming cut 5 bases from V and 3 bases from J; bases unmatched to any gene: 6. Germline loops: CDR1 SGHVS, CDR2 FNYEAQ. The CDR3 is 16 amino acids.

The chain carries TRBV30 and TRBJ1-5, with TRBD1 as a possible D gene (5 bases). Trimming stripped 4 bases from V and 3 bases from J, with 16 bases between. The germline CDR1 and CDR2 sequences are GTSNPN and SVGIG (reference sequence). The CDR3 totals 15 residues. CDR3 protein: CAWNGGEVNNQPQHF. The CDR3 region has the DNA TGTGCCTGGAACGGGGGAGAGGTGAACAATCAGCCCCAGCATTTT.

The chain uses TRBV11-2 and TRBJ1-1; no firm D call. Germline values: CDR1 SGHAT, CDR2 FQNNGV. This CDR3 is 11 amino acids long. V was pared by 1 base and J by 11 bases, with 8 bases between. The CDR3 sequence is CASSLGPDAFF. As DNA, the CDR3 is TGTGCCAGCAGCTTAGGGCCAGACGCTTTCTTT.